This T cell receptor beta chain was sequenced in a study of T cells in Graves' hyperthyroidism and ophthalmopathy. Notes on the study in general: Prediction of ophthalmopathy progression came a median approximately 6.6 months pre-onset.

From RNA transcripts, TCR beta CDR3 regions were amplified. First-round RT-PCR with HTBI primers amplified the TCR CDR3 region. TCRdb fed the multiplex PCR reads into MiXCR, producing one record per CDR3 protein. There are roughly 700,000 distinct CDR3 sequences in the sample; around 13% occur only once, and roughly 10% lies in the top ten. In germline, CDR1 is SGHAT, CDR2 FQDESV (reference sequence). This CDR3 comprises 12 residues. Trimming pared 5 bases from V and 9 bases from J, leaving 11 bases between. The authors deemed Graves' hyperthyroidism stable absent ophthalmopathy progression within 18 months. This clonotype was recorded at least ten times. What it binds is unknown.

The sequence was obtained from a woman in her late teens or twenties with Graves' hyperthyroidism. The V call is TRBV11-1, the J call TRBJ2-1; D possibly corresponds to TRBD2 (5 bases). Sequencing used blood. The chain's CDR3 is CASSPAGGEQFF. The CDR3 nucleotides are TGTGCCAGCAGCCCGGCGGGTGGTGAGCAGTTCTTC.